One and the same sample provided the 10 T cell receptor beta chains below, sequenced in a study of early T cells in non-severe SARS-CoV-2 infection (dated by TCRdb to the early 2020s). The method was 5' RACE. TCRdb records NextSeq 500 as the sequencer. TCRdb reanalyzed the raw reads on its own, using fastp at Q25 for trimming and MiXCR for clone calling, and kept in-frame beta chains. One record per CDR3 amino acid sequence lists the most common genes and DNA. The sample table shows tens of thousands of distinct CDR3 sequences, and about 12% are seen once. The ten largest clonotypes hold 9.3% of the sample. The material was whole blood, obtained at baseline. These receptors originate from an adult who was a healthcare worker with PCR-confirmed SARS-CoV-2 infection or an uninfected control (not recorded which).

This chain connects TRBV4-3 to TRBJ1-2, with no clear D. The V end was cut by 4 bases, the J end by 3 bases, with 18 bases between. From germline, CDR1 is LGHNA and CDR2 YSLEER. This CDR3 region has 16 residues. CDR3 nucleotide sequence: TGCGCCAGCAGCCGAAGGACGGAGGGCTCGGACTATGGCTACACCTTC. Translated: CASSRRTEGSDYGYTF.

This clonotype showed up many times. This chain joins TRBV25-1 and TRBJ1-1; TRBD1 aligns across 7 bases. V lost 7 bases and J lost 4; bases outside the gene matches: 3. This CDR3 region has 12 residues. Per the germline V gene, CDR1 is MGHDK and CDR2 is SYGVNS. The CDR3 DNA reads TGTGCCAGCAAACAGGGGATCACTGAAGCTTTCTTT. This translates into CASKQGITEAFF. Drawing the rest from reference TRBV25-1 and TRBJ1-1, the complete variable domain is EADIYQTPRYLVIGTGKKITLECSQTMGHDKMYWYQQDPGMELHLIHYSYGVNSTEKGDLSSESTVSRIRTEHFPLTLESARPSHTSQYLCASKQGITEAFFGQGTRLTVV.

This clonotype was seen ten or more times. This chain joins TRBV10-2 and TRBJ2-1, with unresolved D. CDR3 length: 13 residues. The germline V gene encodes CDR1 WSHSY and CDR2 SAAADI. V was clipped by 3 bases and J by 8 bases, with 11 bases between them. As DNA, the CDR3 is TGCGCCAGCAGTGACTTCGGGCCTTATGAGCAGTTCTTC. It is translated as CASSDFGPYEQFF.

The chain carries TRBV27 and TRBJ2-1; D is uncertain. Germline values: CDR1 MNHEY, CDR2 SMNVEV (reference sequence). Trimming removed 8 bases at V and 5 bases at J, with 13 bases between. The CDR3 runs to 13 residues. This CDR3 reads CASWAFPHNEQFF. The CDR3 DNA follows: TGTGCCAGCTGGGCTTTCCCCCACAATGAGCAGTTCTTC.

This chain connects TRBV6-1 to TRBJ2-7, with 10 bases matching TRBD1. There are 15 residues in the CDR3. V lost 6 bases and J lost 3; bases outside the gene matches: 8. Germline V gene sequence: CDR1 MNHNS, CDR2 SASEGT. The CDR3 is CASSPDRGPDYEQYF. The DNA for the CDR3 is TGTGCCAGCAGCCCCGACAGGGGGCCTGACTACGAGCAGTACTTC.

This clonotype was counted ten times or more. The chain joins TRBV30 to TRBJ2-1, with D possibly called TRBD1 or TRBD2 (6 bases each). Germline CDR1 and CDR2: GTSNPN and SVGIG (reference sequence). V lost 2 bases and J lost 8, with 16 bases in between. CDR3 size: 14 residues. The CDR3 DNA reads TGTGCCTGGAGTCGGGGGCTTCAGGGGTATGAGCAGTTCTTC. Amino acids: CAWSRGLQGYEQFF.

In this sample, this clonotype turned up a few times. V and J are TRBV19 and TRBJ1-1; D might be TRBD1 (5 bases). CDR1 is LNHDA and CDR2 is SQIVND in the germline V gene (reference sequence). The CDR3 extends over 15 amino acids. Trimming cost V 5 bases and J 3 bases, with 16 bases left between them. This CDR3 reads CASSLRQMFDTEAFF. The CDR3 region has the DNA TGTGCCAGTAGTTTACGACAGATGTTCGACACTGAAGCTTTCTTT.

This clonotype has only a few counts. This sequence joins TRBV5-1 and TRBJ2-3; D might be TRBD1 (6 bases). The CDR3 consists of 15 residues. V dropped 7 bases and J dropped 7 bases, with 22 bases sitting between them. The germline V gene has CDR1 SGHRS and CDR2 YFSETQ. This chain's CDR3 is CASRYGTGYENTQYF. For the CDR3, the DNA is TGCGCCAGCCGTTACGGAACAGGGTACGAAAATACGCAGTATTTT.

This clonotype was seen repeatedly, ten times or more. The J gene is TRBJ2-7, the V gene TRBV12-3 or TRBV12-4; 7 nucleotides match TRBD2. V shed 5 bases and J 7 bases; nucleotides not matched to a gene: 11. The CDR3 has 14 amino acids. CDR3 DNA: TGTGCCAGCAGTCACCGGGACCCCGGGAGGGAGCAGTACTTC. The encoded protein is CASSHRDPGREQYF.

The V call is TRBV7-2, the J call TRBJ2-3, with 8 bases that match TRBD2. This CDR3 region has 16 residues. V was pared by 1 base and J by 2 bases, with 5 bases of the junction left unmatched. Germline V gene lookup returns CDR1 SGHTA and CDR2 FQGNSA. CDR3 sequence: CASSLGGTRHTDTQYF. DNA for the CDR3: TGTGCCAGCAGCTTAGGGGGGACTAGACACACAGATACGCAGTATTTT.